The clone carrying this T cell receptor (beta chain) was observed a few times. Its antigen is as yet unknown. The V gene's germline CDR1 is SGHRS and CDR2 YFSETQ. V was pared by 3 bases and J by 6 bases, with 3 bases of the junction left unmatched. The CDR3 spans 14 residues. The sample belongs to a study of T cell repertoires in cytomegalovirus infection. Across the study: It was recently identified HLA-C-restricted and well-studied HLA-B-restricted CMV epitopes that the study used. Signatures in public TCR beta sequences pointed to both CMV infection and matching HLA type. Study results and limitations: In two of eight donors, the top clonotype was HLA-C-restricted CMV-specific. Of the TCR beta families, the public ones yielded a cumulative frequency that identified carriers of CMV plus the relevant HLA.

TCRdb used MiXCR to reprocess the reads, holding one entry per CDR3 protein. The data show roughly 200,000 distinct CDR3 sequences, roughly 34% seen once. The starting material was CD8+ T cells from cultured PBMCs, obtained from culture after CMV antigen stimulation. The J gene is TRBJ2-5, the V gene TRBV5-1; 12 bases map to TRBD1. This receptor was identified in a human donor in good health (CMV status not recorded). Some clones in this sample may be carry-over from other donors' samples. Here the CDR3 DNA reads TGCGCCAGCAGCTCGGGACAGGGGGCCAAGACCCAGTACTTC. Amino acids: CASSSGQGAKTQYF.